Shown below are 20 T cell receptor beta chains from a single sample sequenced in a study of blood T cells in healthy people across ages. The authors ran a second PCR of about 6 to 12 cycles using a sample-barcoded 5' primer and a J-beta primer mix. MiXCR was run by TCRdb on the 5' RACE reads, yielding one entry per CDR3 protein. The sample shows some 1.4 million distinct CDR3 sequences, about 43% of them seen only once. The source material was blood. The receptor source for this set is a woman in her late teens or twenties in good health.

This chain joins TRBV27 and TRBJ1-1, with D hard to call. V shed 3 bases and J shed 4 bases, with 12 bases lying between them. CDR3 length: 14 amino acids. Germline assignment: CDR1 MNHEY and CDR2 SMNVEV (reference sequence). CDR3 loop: CASSFGRIGTEAFF. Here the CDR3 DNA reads TGTGCCAGCAGTTTTGGCAGGATAGGCACTGAAGCTTTCTTT.

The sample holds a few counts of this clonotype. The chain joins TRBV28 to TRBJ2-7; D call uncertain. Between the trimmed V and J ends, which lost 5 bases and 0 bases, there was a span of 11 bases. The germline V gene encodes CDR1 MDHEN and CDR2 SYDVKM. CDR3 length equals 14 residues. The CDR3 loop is CASSLIESSYEQYF. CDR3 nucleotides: TGTGCCAGCAGTCTCATAGAAAGCTCCTACGAGCAGTACTTC.

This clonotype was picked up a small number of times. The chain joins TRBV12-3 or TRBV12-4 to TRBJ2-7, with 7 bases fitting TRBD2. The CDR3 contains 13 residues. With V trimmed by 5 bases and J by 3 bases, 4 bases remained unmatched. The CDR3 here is CASSGLVHYEQYF. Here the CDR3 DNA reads TGTGCCAGCAGTGGACTAGTACACTACGAGCAGTACTTC.

The chain's CDR3 is CASSLLGQVDTEAFF. The CDR3 coding sequence is TGTGCCAGCAGCCTCCTGGGACAGGTGGACACTGAAGCTTTCTTT. The chain is built from TRBV13 and TRBJ1-1; 8 nucleotides align to TRBD1. Unmatched junction bases numbered 8, after V lost 5 bases and J lost 3 bases. CDR3 length: 15 amino acids. Germline V gene sequence: CDR1 PRHDT, CDR2 FYEKMQ (reference sequence).

This CDR3 is CASGETSGRAFF. CDR3 nucleotide sequence: TGTGCCAGCGGGGAGACTAGCGGGAGGGCGTTCTTC. The chain has TRBV12-3 or TRBV12-4 and TRBJ2-1; the match to TRBD2 covers 14 bases. The V and J ends lost 8 bases and 15 bases, in that order; junction bases with no gene match: 6. The CDR3 is 12 residues long.

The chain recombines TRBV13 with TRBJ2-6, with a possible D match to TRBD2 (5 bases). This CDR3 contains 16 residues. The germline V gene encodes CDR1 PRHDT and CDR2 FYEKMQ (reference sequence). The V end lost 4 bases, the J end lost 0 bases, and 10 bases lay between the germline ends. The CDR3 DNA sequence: TGTGCCAGCAGCTGGTCCGGGGTCTCTGGGGCCAACGTCCTGACTTTC. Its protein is CASSWSGVSGANVLTF.

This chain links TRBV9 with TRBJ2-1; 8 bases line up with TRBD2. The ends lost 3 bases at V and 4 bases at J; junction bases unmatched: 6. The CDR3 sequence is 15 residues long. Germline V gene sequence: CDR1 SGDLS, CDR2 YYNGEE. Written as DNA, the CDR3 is TGTGCCAGCAGCGGCCAGCGGGGGCCGTACAATGAGCAGTTCTTC. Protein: CASSGQRGPYNEQFF.

The chain's CDR3 is CASTSVSGTYEQYF. CDR3 sequence (DNA): TGTGCCAGCACTTCCGTTAGCGGCACCTACGAGCAGTACTTC. This chain connects TRBV27 to TRBJ2-7; weak D call: TRBD2 (6 bases). Germline V gene sequence: CDR1 MNHEY, CDR2 SMNVEV (reference sequence). V lost 7 bases and J lost 2, with 15 bases in between. The CDR3 totals 14 residues.

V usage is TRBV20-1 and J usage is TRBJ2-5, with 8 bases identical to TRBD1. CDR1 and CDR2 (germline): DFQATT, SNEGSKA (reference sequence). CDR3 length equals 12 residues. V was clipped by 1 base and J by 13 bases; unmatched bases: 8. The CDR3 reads CSARGTGLERYF. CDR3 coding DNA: TGCAGTGCTAGAGGGACAGGGCTTGAGCGGTACTTC.

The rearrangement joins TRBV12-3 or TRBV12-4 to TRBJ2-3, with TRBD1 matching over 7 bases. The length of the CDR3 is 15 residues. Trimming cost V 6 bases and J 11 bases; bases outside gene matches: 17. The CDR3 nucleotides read TGTGCCAGCAGGCCTCTTGGCCCAGGGGGATCCAAGCAGTATTTT. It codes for CASRPLGPGGSKQYF.

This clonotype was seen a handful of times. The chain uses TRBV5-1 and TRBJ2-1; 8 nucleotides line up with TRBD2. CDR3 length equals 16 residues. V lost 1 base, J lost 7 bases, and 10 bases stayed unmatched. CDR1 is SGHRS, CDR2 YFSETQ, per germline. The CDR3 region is CASSLSSAGGSNEQFF. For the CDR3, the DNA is TGCGCCAGCAGCTTGTCTAGTGCGGGAGGTTCGAATGAGCAGTTCTTC.

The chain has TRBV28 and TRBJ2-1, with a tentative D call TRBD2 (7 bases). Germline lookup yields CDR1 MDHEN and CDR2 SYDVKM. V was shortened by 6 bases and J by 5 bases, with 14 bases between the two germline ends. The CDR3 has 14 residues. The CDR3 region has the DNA TGTGCCAGCAGGCCCGAGGGGGGGAACAATGAGCAGTTCTTC. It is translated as CASRPEGGNNEQFF.

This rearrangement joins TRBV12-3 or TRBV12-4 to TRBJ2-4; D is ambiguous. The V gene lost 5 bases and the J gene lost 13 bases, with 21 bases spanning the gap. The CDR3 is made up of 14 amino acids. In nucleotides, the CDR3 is TGTGCCAGCAGTACTTTGTTCGTCGACAATGAGCAGTACTTC. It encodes CASSTLFVDNEQYF.

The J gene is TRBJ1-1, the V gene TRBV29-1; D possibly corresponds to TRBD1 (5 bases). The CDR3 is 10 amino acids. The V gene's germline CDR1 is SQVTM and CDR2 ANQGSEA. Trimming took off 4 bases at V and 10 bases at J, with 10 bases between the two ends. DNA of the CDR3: TGCAGCGTTGTGGGGGTCGCAGCTTTCTTT. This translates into CSVVGVAAFF.

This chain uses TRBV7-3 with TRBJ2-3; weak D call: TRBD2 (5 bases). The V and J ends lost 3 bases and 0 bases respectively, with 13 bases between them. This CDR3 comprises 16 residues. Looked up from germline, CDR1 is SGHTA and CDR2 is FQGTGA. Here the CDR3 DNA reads TGTGCCAGCAGCTTCGCGGCGGGCTCTAGCACAGATACGCAGTATTTT. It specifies CASSFAAGSSTDTQYF. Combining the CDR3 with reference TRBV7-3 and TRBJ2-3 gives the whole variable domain GAGVSQTPSNKVTEKGKYVELRCDPISGHTALYWYRQSLGQGPEFLIYFQGTGAADDSGLPNDRFFAVRPEGSVSTLKIQRTERGDSAVYLCASSFAAGSSTDTQYFGPGTRLTVL.

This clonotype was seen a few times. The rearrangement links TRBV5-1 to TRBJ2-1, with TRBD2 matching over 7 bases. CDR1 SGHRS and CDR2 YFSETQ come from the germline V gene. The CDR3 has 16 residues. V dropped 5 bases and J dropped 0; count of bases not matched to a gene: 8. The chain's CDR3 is CASSDLAGSSYNEQFF. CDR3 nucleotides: TGCGCCAGCAGTGACTTAGCGGGCTCCTCCTACAATGAGCAGTTCTTC.

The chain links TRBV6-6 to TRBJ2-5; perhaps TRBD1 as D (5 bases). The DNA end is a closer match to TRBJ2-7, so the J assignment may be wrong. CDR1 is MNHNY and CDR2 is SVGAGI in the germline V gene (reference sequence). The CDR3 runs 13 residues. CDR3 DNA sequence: TGTGCCAGCAGGCCAGGGTGGCTCTACGAGCAGTACTTC. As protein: CASRPGWLYEQYF.

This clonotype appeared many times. The DNA for the CDR3 is TGCGCCAGCAGCCGGAGACCAGCGGACAGCACAGATACGCAGTATTTT. Translation: CASSRRPADSTDTQYF. This chain links TRBV5-1 with TRBJ2-3; D is perhaps TRBD2 (5 bases). Trimming removed 4 bases at V and 0 bases at J, with 15 bases between. There are 16 residues in the CDR3. In germline, CDR1 is SGHRS, CDR2 YFSETQ.

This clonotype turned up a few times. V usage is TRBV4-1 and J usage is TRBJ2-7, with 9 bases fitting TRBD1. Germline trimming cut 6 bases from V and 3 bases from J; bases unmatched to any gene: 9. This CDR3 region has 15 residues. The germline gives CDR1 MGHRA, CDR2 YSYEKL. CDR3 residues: CASREIGTGIYEQYF. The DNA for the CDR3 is TGCGCCAGCAGGGAAATCGGGACAGGGATCTACGAGCAGTACTTC.

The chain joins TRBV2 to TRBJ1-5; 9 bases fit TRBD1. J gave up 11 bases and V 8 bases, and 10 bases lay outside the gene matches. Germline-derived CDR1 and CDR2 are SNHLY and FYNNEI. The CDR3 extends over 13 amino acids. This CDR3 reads CASSPGQGFSQHF. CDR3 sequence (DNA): TGTGCCAGCTCTCCGGGACAGGGCTTTTCCCAGCATTTT.